This T cell receptor beta chain derives from a study of response to subunit inactivated influenza vaccine. Using its own MiXCR run on the RT-PCR reads, TCRdb lists one record per CDR3 protein. The table lists hundreds of thousands of distinct CDR3 sequences, about 10% of them singletons. V was shortened by 6 bases and J by 7 bases, with 21 bases between the two germline ends. This CDR3 spans 16 amino acids. The germline CDR1 and CDR2 sequences are SNHLY and FYNNEI. Study outcomes and limitations: Each seasonal influenza vaccination recruits few new T cells, the authors suggested.

This clonotype was detected a few times. Its target is unknown. Another study also made use of these data, one on T cells expressing NK-cell markers. That work contributes: It was by 5'RACE template switching with UMIs that TCR beta cDNA was made. Eight donors were sequenced, of whom seven were HCMV-seropositive, while the remaining one was HCMV-seronegative. Several experiments confined sorting to alpha-beta TCR T cells with an anti-gamma-delta TCR antibody. Among several donors, these clonotypes also ranked first in the CD3+CD56-NKG2C+ fraction.

This receptor was taken from a man in his forties or fifties who received an inactivated influenza vaccine. The sample consisted of PBMCs from blood, taken on the day of vaccination. The chain recombines TRBV2 with TRBJ1-4; D may be TRBD1 (5 bases). The CDR3 reads CASSLMARGSGEKLFF. In nucleotides, the CDR3 is TGTGCCAGCAGCCTAATGGCTCGGGGGAGTGGTGAAAAACTGTTTTTT.